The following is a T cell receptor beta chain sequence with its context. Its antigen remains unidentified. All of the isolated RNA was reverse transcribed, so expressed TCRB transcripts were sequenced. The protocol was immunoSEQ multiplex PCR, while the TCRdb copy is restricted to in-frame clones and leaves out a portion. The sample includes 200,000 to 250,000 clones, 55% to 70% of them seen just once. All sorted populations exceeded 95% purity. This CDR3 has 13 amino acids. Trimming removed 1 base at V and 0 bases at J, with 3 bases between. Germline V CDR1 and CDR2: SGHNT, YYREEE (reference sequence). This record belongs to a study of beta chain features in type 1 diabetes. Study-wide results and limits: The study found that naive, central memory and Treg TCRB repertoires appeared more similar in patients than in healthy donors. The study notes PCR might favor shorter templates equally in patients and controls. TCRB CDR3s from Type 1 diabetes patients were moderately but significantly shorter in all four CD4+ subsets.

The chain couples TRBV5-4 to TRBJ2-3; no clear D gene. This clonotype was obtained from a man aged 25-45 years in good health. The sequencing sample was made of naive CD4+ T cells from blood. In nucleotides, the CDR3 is TGTGCCAGCAGCTTGTCTAGCACAGATACGCAGTATTTT. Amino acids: CASSLSSTDTQYF.